A single TCR beta chain is shown here with its context. Its target is not known. This sample is drawn from a study of post-analysis software for immune sequencing data. Study context: Recorded disease courses covered relapsing-remitting, secondary progressive and progressive-relapsing multiple sclerosis. Some patients had no subtype annotation.

TCR beta libraries were prepared from cDNA with unique molecular identifiers. Input of about 0.9 to 10 million T cells yielded roughly 0.5 million cDNA molecules. From the PCR reads, TCRdb called clonotypes with MiXCR, one entry per CDR3 protein. The table includes 650,000 to 850,000 distinct CDR3 sequences, 35% to 55% detected once. General observations from the study: Controls had lower frequencies than patients of roughly five TRBV segments, which included TRBV5-6, TRBV5-1 and TRBV20-1. The normalized Chao1 diversity of multiple sclerosis patients was significantly lower than that of controls.

The germline V and J ends were trimmed by 4 bases and 8 bases, with 9 bases remaining between them. The CDR3 is 11 amino acids. Germline values: CDR1 SQVTM, CDR2 ANQGSEA. V is TRBV29-1 and J is TRBJ2-1, with D perhaps TRBD2 (6 bases). The origin of this receptor is a girl between 5 and 17 years old with multiple sclerosis. Sequencing used blood. The CDR3 loop is CSVGRVDEQFF. DNA for the CDR3: TGCAGCGTTGGGAGGGTGGATGAGCAGTTCTTC.